This T cell receptor (beta chain) was sequenced in a study of blood T cell repertoires in COVID-19. Study in general: Both acute and convalescent COVID-19 samples were obtained from the United States, Italy and Spain. PBMCs, B-cell-depleted T cells, or T cells provided the cDNA or gDNA that made up the material.

Germline V CDR1 and CDR2: MDHEN, SYDVKM. This CDR3 comprises 12 residues. V was clipped by 1 base and J by 7 bases, with 4 bases between them. Per the study methods: Cell counts per sample came from amplifying reference gene primers. Clones were read by immunoSEQ multiplex PCR, and TCRdb kept only the in-frame ones, dropping some. The D gene and trimming were derived from the DNA, and the V and J assignments and clone size from that table. The sample contains some 150,000 clones, about 80% of which appear only once. This rearrangement joins TRBV28 to TRBJ1-4; unclear D gene. Sequences were obtained from peripheral blood. This clonotype was sampled from a man in his 70s with acute or convalescent COVID-19. The CDR3 reads CASSLLAEKLFF. The DNA for the CDR3 is TGTGCCAGCAGTTTATTAGCTGAAAAACTGTTTTTT.